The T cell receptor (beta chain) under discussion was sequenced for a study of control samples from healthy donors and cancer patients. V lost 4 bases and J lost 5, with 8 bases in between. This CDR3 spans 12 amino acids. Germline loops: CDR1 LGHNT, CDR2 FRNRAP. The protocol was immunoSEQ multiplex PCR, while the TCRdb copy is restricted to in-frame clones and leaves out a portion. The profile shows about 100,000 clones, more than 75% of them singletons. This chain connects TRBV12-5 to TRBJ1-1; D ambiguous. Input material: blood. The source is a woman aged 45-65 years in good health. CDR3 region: CASGYRRTEAFF. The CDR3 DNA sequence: TGTGCTAGTGGTTACCGTAGGACTGAAGCTTTCTTT.